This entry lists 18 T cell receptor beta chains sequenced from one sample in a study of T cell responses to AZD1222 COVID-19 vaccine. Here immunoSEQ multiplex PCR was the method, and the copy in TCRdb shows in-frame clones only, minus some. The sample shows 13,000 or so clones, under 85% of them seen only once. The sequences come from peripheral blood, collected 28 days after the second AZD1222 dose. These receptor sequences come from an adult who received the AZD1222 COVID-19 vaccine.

As DNA, the CDR3 is TGCGCCAGCAGCCTCTGGACAGGTCCCTCCTACGAGCAGTACTTC. Translating gives CASSLWTGPSYEQYF. The genes are TRBV5-1 and TRBJ2-7; 7 bases agree with TRBD1. Trimming at V came to 4 bases and at J to 0 bases, leaving 7 bases not matched to a gene. The CDR3 is 15 residues long. Germline values: CDR1 SGHRS, CDR2 YFSETQ. Combining the CDR3 with reference TRBV5-1 and TRBJ2-7 gives the whole variable domain KAGVTQTPRYLIKTRGQQVTLSCSPISGHRSVSWYQQTPGQGLQFLFEYFSETQRNKGNFPGRFSGRQFSNSRSEMNVSTLELGDSALYLCASSLWTGPSYEQYFGPGTRLTVT.

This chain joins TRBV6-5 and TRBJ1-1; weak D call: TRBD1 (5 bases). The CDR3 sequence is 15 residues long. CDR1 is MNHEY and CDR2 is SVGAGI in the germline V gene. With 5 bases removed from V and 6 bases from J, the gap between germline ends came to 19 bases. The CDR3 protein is CASSNGGTAGAEAFF. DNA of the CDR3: TGTGCCAGCAGTAACGGGGGGACCGCCGGGGCTGAAGCTTTCTTT.

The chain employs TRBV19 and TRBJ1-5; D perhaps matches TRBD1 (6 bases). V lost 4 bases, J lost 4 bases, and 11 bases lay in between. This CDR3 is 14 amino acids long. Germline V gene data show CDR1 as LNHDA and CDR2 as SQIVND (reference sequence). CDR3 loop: CASSTQGRNQPQHF. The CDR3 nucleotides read TGTGCCAGTAGTACCCAGGGGCGGAATCAGCCCCAGCATTTT.

CDR3 region: CASSYGSSGTGELFF. CDR3 in DNA: TGTGCCAGCAGTTACGGGTCCTCGGGCACCGGGGAGCTGTTTTTT. The chain carries TRBV6-5 and TRBJ2-2; no clear D gene. Deletions cut 2 bases from V and 4 bases from J, with 11 bases between. Germline CDR1 and CDR2: MNHEY and SVGAGI. CDR3 size: 15 residues.

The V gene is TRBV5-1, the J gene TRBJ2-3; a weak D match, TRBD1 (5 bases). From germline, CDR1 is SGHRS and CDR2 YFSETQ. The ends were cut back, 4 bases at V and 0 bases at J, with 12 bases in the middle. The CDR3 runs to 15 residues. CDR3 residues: CASSPRQISTDTQYF. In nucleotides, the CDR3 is TGCGCCAGCAGCCCAAGACAGATAAGCACAGATACGCAGTATTTT.

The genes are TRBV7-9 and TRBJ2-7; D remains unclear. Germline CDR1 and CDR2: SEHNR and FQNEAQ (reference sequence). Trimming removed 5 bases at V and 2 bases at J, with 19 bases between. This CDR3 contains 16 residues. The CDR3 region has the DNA TGTGCCAGCAGCCTAGAGATGGCCAAACGGCCCTACGAGCAGTACTTC. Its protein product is CASSLEMAKRPYEQYF.

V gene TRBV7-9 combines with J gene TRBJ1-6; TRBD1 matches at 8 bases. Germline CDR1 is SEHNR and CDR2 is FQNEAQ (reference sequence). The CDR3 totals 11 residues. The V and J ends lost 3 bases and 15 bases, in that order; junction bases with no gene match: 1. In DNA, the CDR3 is TGTGCCAGCAGCTTTACAGGGGGCCTCCACTTT. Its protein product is CASSFTGGLHF.

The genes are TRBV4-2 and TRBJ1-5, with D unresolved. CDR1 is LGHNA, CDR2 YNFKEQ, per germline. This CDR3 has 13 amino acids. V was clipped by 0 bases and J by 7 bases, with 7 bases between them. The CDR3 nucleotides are TGTGCCAGCAGCCAAGATGGACCCCAGCCCCAGCATTTT. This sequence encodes CASSQDGPQPQHF.

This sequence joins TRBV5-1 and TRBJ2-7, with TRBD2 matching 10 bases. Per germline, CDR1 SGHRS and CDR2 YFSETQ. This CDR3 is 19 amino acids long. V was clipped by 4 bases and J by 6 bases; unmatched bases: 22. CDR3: CASSPQGLAGVTIQIEQYF. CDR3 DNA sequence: TGCGCCAGCAGCCCCCAGGGGCTAGCGGGAGTCACGATCCAAATCGAGCAGTACTTC.

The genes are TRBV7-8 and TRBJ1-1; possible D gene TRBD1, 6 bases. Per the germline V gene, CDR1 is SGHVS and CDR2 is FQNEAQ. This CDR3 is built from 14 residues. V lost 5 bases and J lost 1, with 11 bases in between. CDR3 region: CASSRGQANTEAFF. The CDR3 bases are TGTGCCAGCAGCCGGGGGCAGGCGAACACTGAAGCTTTCTTT.

DNA for the CDR3: TGTGCCAGCAGCCCGGATACGCAGTATTTT. This gives the protein CASSPDTQYF. This rearrangement joins TRBV27 to TRBJ2-3; D call uncertain. This CDR3 is built from 10 residues. Trimming cost V 6 bases and J 6 bases, with 4 bases left between them. Germline V CDR1 and CDR2: MNHEY, SMNVEV (reference sequence).

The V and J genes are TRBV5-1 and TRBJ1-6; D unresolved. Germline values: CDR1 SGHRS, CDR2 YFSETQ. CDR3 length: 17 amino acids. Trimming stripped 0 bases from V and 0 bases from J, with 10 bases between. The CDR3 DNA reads TGCGCCAGCAGCTTGGCGCCGGAGAGCTCCTATAATTCACCCCTCCACTTT. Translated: CASSLAPESSYNSPLHF. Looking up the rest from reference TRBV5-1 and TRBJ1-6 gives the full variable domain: KAGVTQTPRYLIKTRGQQVTLSCSPISGHRSVSWYQQTPGQGLQFLFEYFSETQRNKGNFPGRFSGRQFSNSRSEMNVSTLELGDSALYLCASSLAPESSYNSPLHFGNGTRLTVT.

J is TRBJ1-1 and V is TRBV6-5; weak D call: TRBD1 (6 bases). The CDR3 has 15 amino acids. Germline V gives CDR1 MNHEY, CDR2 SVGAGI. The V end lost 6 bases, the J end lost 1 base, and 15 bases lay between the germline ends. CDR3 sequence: CASRYQGLSNTEAFF. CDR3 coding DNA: TGTGCCAGCAGGTACCAGGGGTTGTCGAACACTGAAGCTTTCTTT.

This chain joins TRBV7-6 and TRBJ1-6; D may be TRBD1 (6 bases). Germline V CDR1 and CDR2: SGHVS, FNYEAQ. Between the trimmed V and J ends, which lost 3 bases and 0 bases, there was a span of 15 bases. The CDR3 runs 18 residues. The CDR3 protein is CASSFTGTQSSYNSPLHF. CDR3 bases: TGTGCCAGCAGCTTTACCGGGACACAGAGCTCCTATAATTCACCCCTCCACTTT.

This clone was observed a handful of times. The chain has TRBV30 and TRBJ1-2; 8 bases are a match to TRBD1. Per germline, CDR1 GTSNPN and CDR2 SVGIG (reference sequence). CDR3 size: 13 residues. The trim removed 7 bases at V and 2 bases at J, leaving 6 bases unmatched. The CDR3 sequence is CASTTGDNYGYTF. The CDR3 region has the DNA TGTGCCTCAACGACAGGGGACAACTATGGCTACACCTTC.

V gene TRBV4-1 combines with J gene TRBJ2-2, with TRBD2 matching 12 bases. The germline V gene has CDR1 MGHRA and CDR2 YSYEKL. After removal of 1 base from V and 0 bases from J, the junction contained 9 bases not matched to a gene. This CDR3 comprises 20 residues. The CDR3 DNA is TGCGCCAGCAGCCAAGGCGGACTAGCGGGGCTTAAAACGAACACCGGGGAGCTGTTTTTT. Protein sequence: CASSQGGLAGLKTNTGELFF.

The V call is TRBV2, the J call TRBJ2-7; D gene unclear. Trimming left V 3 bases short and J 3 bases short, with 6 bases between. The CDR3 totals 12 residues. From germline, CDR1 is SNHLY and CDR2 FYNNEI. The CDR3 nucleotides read TGTGCCAGCAGTGACCTAGGCTACGAGCAGTACTTC. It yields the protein CASSDLGYEQYF.

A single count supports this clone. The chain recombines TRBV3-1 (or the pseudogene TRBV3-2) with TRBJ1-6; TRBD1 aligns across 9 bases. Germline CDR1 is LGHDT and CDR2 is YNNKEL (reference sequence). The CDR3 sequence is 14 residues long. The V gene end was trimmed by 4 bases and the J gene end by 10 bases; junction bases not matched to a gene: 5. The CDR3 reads CASSPGTGWSPLHF. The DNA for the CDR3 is TGTGCCAGCAGCCCAGGGACAGGGTGGTCACCCCTCCACTTT.